The clone carrying this T cell receptor (beta chain) has at least ten counts. This CDR3 is built from 16 residues. The junction had 16 bases not matched to a gene; V was cut back by 6 bases and J by 7 bases. Germline V gene data show CDR1 as MDHEN and CDR2 as SYDVKM. Method: immunoSEQ multiplex PCR; TCRdb's copy keeps in-frame clones and lacks some. Of about 320,000 clones detected, roughly nine tenths appear once; the ten largest clones hold 5.2%. The sample belongs to a study of blood T cell repertoires in COVID-19. Categorization into cohorts depended on clinical history that participants reported.

The material sequenced was PBMCs or T cells enriched from blood (not recorded which). The source is a man in his 60s who had recovered from COVID-19. This chain connects TRBV28 to TRBJ1-2, with TRBD1 identical over 8 bases. CDR3 protein: CASSPMDRDISGGYTF. Here the CDR3 DNA reads TGTGCCAGCAGCCCTATGGACAGGGACATATCTGGTGGCTACACCTTC.